The TCR beta chain described here comes from a study of blood T cell repertoires in COVID-19 (dated by TCRdb to between 2020 and 2021). Regarding the complete study: Collaborator samples came from the United States, Italy and Spain and covered acute and convalescent phases of COVID-19. The material from the prospective study consisted of cDNA or gDNA derived from T cells, B-cell-depleted T cells, or PBMCs. The dataset comprised deeply sampled blood TCRbeta repertoires from subjects exposed to, actively infected with, or recovered from COVID-19. A freely available public database, intended as a resource for researchers studying the immune response to SARS-CoV-2, is where the repertoires were released. The samples were drawn from the first 160 participants of the ongoing ImmuneRACE study and from 1,254 subjects provided by 6 global collaborators. Nearly every sample came with metadata listing a de-identified subject ID, COVID-19 status, age in years and sex. Where HLA class I and class II types were available, the types were taken from metadata supplied by the sample provider, not from assay-based typing. Broad study findings and their caveats: The amount of clinical and demographic metadata varied by source and participant and was provided uncurated.

The junction carries 18 bases between V and J, which are trimmed by 5 bases and 4 bases respectively. From its cysteine to its phenylalanine, the CDR3 spans 16 amino acids. The only DNA kept is the CDR3, 48 bases in frame from the first base. CDR1 is given as SGHVS and CDR2 as FQNEAQ, both from the germline V gene. The collaborating institutions used their own protocols to collect whole blood in K2EDTA tubes. For TCRbeta analysis, collaborator samples were shipped as frozen whole blood, as isolated PBMCs, or as DNA extracted from either sample type. Notes on this clone: The antigen this receptor binds is unknown. No base qualities exist here, and no much larger clone lies one base off it.

TCRbeta CDR3 regions were amplified from genomic DNA using the immunoSEQ Assay, a bias-controlled multiplex PCR. The paper's processing steps were these. Within the assay, amplification of reference gene primers was used to estimate how many nucleated cells each sample contained. Sequence reads were collapsed and filtered to measure the absolute abundance of every unique TCRbeta CDR3 rearrangement. For each sample, productive Simpson clonality was calculated as the square root of Simpson's diversity index over productive rearrangements. TCRdb took this table from immuneACCESS and kept in-frame rearrangements with V and J called. Such tables lack part of the clones; where checked against another copy, unresolved V genes explain under half of the gap, and the rest is unexplained. Clone size and the V and J calls come from that table; the DNA yielded D and trimming. The sample profile shows 240,000 or so clones; roughly 86% of them were found once. The top ten constitute under 9% of the sample.

Sample: peripheral blood. This clonotype originated in an older woman with active or convalescent COVID-19. The sequence joins TRBV7-8 to TRBJ2-1; no D gene call is confident. The DNA sequence follows: TGTGCCAGCAGCCTTGAGACGAGGCCGAGGTACAATGAGCAGTTCTTC. This gives the protein CASSLETRPRYNEQFF.